The following is a TCR beta chain sequence with its context. As yet, its antigen is unknown. Repertoires were generated with immunoSEQ multiplex PCR, while TCRdb's copy carries only in-frame clones and drops some. This table holds fewer than 150,000 clones, about 85% found once. This sample was taken from a study of cytotoxic CD8 clonotypes in ibrutinib-treated CLL. At the level of the study: Complete response was seen in 2 patients and partial in about 24; around twelve progressed and about 15 stayed remitted after a median roughly 70 months. Mean productive templates were around 260,000; mean productive rearrangements were fewer than 95,000. Study observations and caveats: Public clonotypes, found uncommonly, either contracted or stayed stable on treatment. Starting clonality was above that of age-matched healthy donors and tracked circulating CD8+ T-cell counts.

Per the germline V gene, CDR1 is SGHRS and CDR2 is YFSETQ. The V gene lost 4 bases and the J gene lost 1 base, with 11 bases spanning the gap. This CDR3 is built from 14 residues. The rearrangement uses TRBV5-1 and TRBJ2-5; no firm D call. The sequence was collected from a human donor with chronic lymphocytic leukemia. The sample here was PBMCs, taken after 24 months of ibrutinib treatment. The CDR3 nucleotides are TGCGCCAGCAGCCACGAGGCGGCCCAAGAGACCCAGTACTTC. It specifies CASSHEAAQETQYF.